Listed below are T cell receptor beta chains from one sample, sequenced in a study of T-cell reconstitution after alpha-beta-depleted transplantation in children. In TCRdb, the PCR reads were re-called with MiXCR into one record per CDR3 protein. The data show around 370,000 distinct CDR3 sequences, 10% to 13% seen once. The sequenced sample was PBMCs from the stem cell graft donor, obtained from the stem cell graft. The receptor set was obtained from a human donor who donated a stem cell graft to a child with acute lymphoblastic leukemia. Each CDR3 is given with its conserved first and last residue. The order of the fields is CDR3 DNA, CDR3 protein, V gene, J gene, D gene, clone size. The D gene is left open where the match is weak. Size is omitted from some rows. Given values are once, few, many or a class for expanded clones.

CDR3nt: TGTGCCAGCAAGACAGCAATGTCGGGGGGGCAGTACTTC
CDR3aa: CASKTAMSGGQYF
v_gene: TRBV28
j_gene: TRBJ2-7
d_gene: TRBD2
abundance: NA

CDR3nt: TGTGCCAGCAGTTTTTGGCTTACTAGCGCCTCGAACACCGGGGAGCTGTTTTTT
CDR3aa: CASSFWLTSASNTGELFF
v_gene: TRBV27
j_gene: TRBJ2-2
d_gene: TRBD2
abundance: few

CDR3nt: TGTGCCAGCAGTGGGCTGGGGTCCTACAATGAGCAGTTCTTC
CDR3aa: CASSGLGSYNEQFF
v_gene: TRBV2
j_gene: TRBJ2-1
d_gene: NA
abundance: many

CDR3nt: TGTGCCACCAGTGGGGACAGCACAGATACGCAGTATTTT
CDR3aa: CATSGDSTDTQYF
v_gene: TRBV24-1
j_gene: TRBJ2-3
d_gene: NA
abundance: NA

CDR3nt: TGCAGCGTTGAAGATATGACCCCCACAGATACGCAGTATTTT
CDR3aa: CSVEDMTPTDTQYF
v_gene: TRBV29-1
j_gene: TRBJ2-3
d_gene: NA
abundance: few

CDR3nt: TGTGCCAGCAGTGAAAGGGGGCAGGGGGCCCCCCAAGAGACCCAGTACTTC
CDR3aa: CASSERGQGAPQETQYF
v_gene: TRBV6-1
j_gene: TRBJ2-5
d_gene: TRBD1
abundance: NA

CDR3nt: TGTGCCAGCACCCCAGCCCCGGGGACCTACGAGCAGTACTTC
CDR3aa: CASTPAPGTYEQYF
v_gene: TRBV7-9
j_gene: TRBJ2-7
d_gene: NA
abundance: few

CDR3nt: TGCAGTGCTAGAGGCTTGGGACATCCTAATTCACCCCTCCACTTT
CDR3aa: CSARGLGHPNSPLHF
v_gene: TRBV20-1
j_gene: TRBJ1-6
d_gene: NA
abundance: few

CDR3nt: TGTGCCAGCAGTTCCCACCCCCGACTAGAGGGCAATGAGCAGTTCTTC
CDR3aa: CASSSHPRLEGNEQFF
v_gene: TRBV28
j_gene: TRBJ2-1
d_gene: NA
abundance: few

CDR3nt: TGCGCCAGCAGCCTTCCGGGACAATCCCAAGAGACCCAGTACTTC
CDR3aa: CASSLPGQSQETQYF
v_gene: TRBV4-1
j_gene: TRBJ2-5
d_gene: NA
abundance: few

CDR3nt: TGCAGCGTTGGCCACGCCGCCAAAAACATTCAGTACTTC
CDR3aa: CSVGHAAKNIQYF
v_gene: TRBV29-1
j_gene: TRBJ2-4
d_gene: NA
abundance: few

CDR3nt: TGTGCCAGCAGCTTAGCTGGGACTAACCCTTACAATGAGCAGTTCTTC
CDR3aa: CASSLAGTNPYNEQFF
v_gene: TRBV11-2
j_gene: TRBJ2-1
d_gene: TRBD2
abundance: few

CDR3nt: TGTGCCAGCAGCGTAGACGGCGGAGGATCCACAGATACGCAGTATTTT
CDR3aa: CASSVDGGGSTDTQYF
v_gene: TRBV9
j_gene: TRBJ2-3
d_gene: NA
abundance: few

CDR3nt: TGCGCCAGCAGCCCACTGACTAGCGGGAGCACAGATACGCAGTATTTT
CDR3aa: CASSPLTSGSTDTQYF
v_gene: TRBV5-1
j_gene: TRBJ2-3
d_gene: TRBD2
abundance: many

CDR3nt: TGCGCCAGCAGCTTGGAGTCAGGGGCCGGGGAGCTGTTTTTT
CDR3aa: CASSLESGAGELFF
v_gene: TRBV5-1
j_gene: TRBJ2-2
d_gene: NA
abundance: NA

CDR3nt: TGCGCCAGCAGCATCACGACAGGGGTTGCCTACAATGAGCAGTTCTTC
CDR3aa: CASSITTGVAYNEQFF
v_gene: TRBV5-1
j_gene: TRBJ2-1
d_gene: TRBD1
abundance: NA

CDR3nt: TGTGCCAGCAGCGCCGCTGGACTGAACACTGAAGCTTTCTTT
CDR3aa: CASSAAGLNTEAFF
v_gene: TRBV7-9
j_gene: TRBJ1-1
d_gene: NA
abundance: NA

CDR3nt: TGTGCCAGCAGTTTATCGGGCTTCCAAGAGACCCAGTACTTC
CDR3aa: CASSLSGFQETQYF
v_gene: TRBV28
j_gene: TRBJ2-5
d_gene: NA
abundance: few

CDR3nt: TGTGCCAGCAGACCCGACACAGATACGCAGTATTTT
CDR3aa: CASRPDTDTQYF
v_gene: TRBV12-3/TRBV12-4
j_gene: TRBJ2-3
d_gene: NA
abundance: NA

CDR3nt: TGTGCCAGCCTCGCAGCGGGAAGCACAGATACGCAGTATTTT
CDR3aa: CASLAAGSTDTQYF
v_gene: TRBV7-9
j_gene: TRBJ2-3
d_gene: TRBD2
abundance: many

CDR3nt: TGTGCCAGTATTCATAGGGGGACTAGTCGGACCGGGGAGCTGTTTTTT
CDR3aa: CASIHRGTSRTGELFF
v_gene: TRBV19
j_gene: TRBJ2-2
d_gene: TRBD2
abundance: few

CDR3nt: TGTGCCAGCAGCCCTAGCGTGGCCAAAAACATTCAGTACTTC
CDR3aa: CASSPSVAKNIQYF
v_gene: TRBV4-2
j_gene: TRBJ2-4
d_gene: NA
abundance: few

CDR3nt: TGCGCCAGCAGCTGGGGGACAGTCCGGGATACGCAGTATTTT
CDR3aa: CASSWGTVRDTQYF
v_gene: TRBV5-1
j_gene: TRBJ2-3
d_gene: TRBD1
abundance: NA

CDR3nt: TGCAGCGTCCGGGACAGGGGGCGCGATGGAGATGGCTACACCTTC
CDR3aa: CSVRDRGRDGDGYTF
v_gene: TRBV29-1
j_gene: TRBJ1-2
d_gene: TRBD1
abundance: few

CDR3nt: TGCAGCGTTGACTCCGGGACTAGCGGGTTTTACAATGAGCAGTTCTTC
CDR3aa: CSVDSGTSGFYNEQFF
v_gene: TRBV29-1
j_gene: TRBJ2-1
d_gene: TRBD2
abundance: few

CDR3nt: TGTGCCAGCGGCCCCAGCACCGGGGAGCTGTTTTTT
CDR3aa: CASGPSTGELFF
v_gene: TRBV5-4
j_gene: TRBJ2-2
d_gene: NA
abundance: NA

CDR3nt: TGTGCCAGCAGCCCGAGACAGGGTCTCTCCTACGAGCAGTACTTC
CDR3aa: CASSPRQGLSYEQYF
v_gene: TRBV27
j_gene: TRBJ2-7
d_gene: TRBD1
abundance: many

CDR3nt: TGTGCCAGCAGCTTAGCGCGGGTAAACGAGCAGTACTTC
CDR3aa: CASSLARVNEQYF
v_gene: TRBV7-2
j_gene: TRBJ2-7
d_gene: NA
abundance: many

CDR3nt: TGCGCCAGCAGCTTGATGGGGTCCTACGAGCAGTACTTC
CDR3aa: CASSLMGSYEQYF
v_gene: TRBV5-1
j_gene: TRBJ2-7
d_gene: NA
abundance: many

CDR3nt: TGCAGTGCTAGAGATATAAGCGGGAGTATGAATACGCAGTATTTT
CDR3aa: CSARDISGSMNTQYF
v_gene: TRBV20-1
j_gene: TRBJ2-3
d_gene: TRBD2
abundance: many

CDR3nt: TGTGCCAGCAGTCCGACCAACGGACAGTACAATGAGCAGTTCTTC
CDR3aa: CASSPTNGQYNEQFF
v_gene: TRBV12-3/TRBV12-4
j_gene: TRBJ2-1
d_gene: NA
abundance: few